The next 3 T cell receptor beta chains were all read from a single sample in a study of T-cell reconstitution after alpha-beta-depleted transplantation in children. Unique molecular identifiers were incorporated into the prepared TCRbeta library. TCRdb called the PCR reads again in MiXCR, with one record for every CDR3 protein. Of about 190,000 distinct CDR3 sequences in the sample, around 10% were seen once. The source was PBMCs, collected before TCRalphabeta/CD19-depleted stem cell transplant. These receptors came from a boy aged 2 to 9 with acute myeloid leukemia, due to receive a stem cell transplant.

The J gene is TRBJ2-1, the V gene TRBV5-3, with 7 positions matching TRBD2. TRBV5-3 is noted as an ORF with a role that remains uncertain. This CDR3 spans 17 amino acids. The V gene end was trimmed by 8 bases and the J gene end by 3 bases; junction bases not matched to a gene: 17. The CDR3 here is CARGPGPGLVIYNEQFF. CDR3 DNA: TGTGCCAGGGGCCCGGGGCCCGGACTAGTGATCTACAATGAGCAGTTCTTC.

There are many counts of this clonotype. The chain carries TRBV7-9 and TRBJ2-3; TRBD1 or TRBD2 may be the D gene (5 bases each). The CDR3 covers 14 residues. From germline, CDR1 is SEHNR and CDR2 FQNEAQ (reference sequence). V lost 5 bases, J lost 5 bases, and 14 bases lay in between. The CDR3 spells CASSLTGTVDTQYF. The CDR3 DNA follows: TGTGCCAGCAGCCTAACGGGGACCGTAGATACGCAGTATTTT.

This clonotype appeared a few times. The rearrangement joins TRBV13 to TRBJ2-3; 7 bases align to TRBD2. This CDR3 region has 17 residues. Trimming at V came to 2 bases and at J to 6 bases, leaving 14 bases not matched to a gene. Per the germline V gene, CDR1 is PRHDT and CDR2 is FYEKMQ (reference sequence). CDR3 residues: CASSLTQFAGRADTQYF. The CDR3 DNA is TGTGCCAGCAGCTTAACCCAATTCGCAGGGAGGGCGGATACGCAGTATTTT.